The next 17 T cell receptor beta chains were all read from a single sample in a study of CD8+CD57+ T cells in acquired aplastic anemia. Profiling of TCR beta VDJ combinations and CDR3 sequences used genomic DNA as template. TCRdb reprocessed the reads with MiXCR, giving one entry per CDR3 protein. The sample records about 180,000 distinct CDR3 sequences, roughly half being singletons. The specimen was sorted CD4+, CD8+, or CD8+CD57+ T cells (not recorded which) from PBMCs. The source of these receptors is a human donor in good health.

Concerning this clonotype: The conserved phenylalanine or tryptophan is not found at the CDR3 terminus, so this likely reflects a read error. The CDR3 DNA follows: TGTGCCAGCAGTCCTCTACGCGAGCAGTACTCC. Translation: CASSPLREQYS. This chain uses TRBV2 with TRBJ2-7; D unclear. From germline, CDR1 is SNHLY and CDR2 FYNNEI. The V and J ends lost 5 bases and 6 bases respectively, with 8 bases between them. The CDR3 is 11 amino acids.

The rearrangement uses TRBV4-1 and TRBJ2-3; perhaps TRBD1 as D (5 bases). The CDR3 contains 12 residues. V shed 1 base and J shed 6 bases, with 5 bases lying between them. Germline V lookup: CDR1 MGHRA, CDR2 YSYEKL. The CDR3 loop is CASSQAGDTQYF. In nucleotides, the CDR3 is TGCGCCAGCAGCCAAGCAGGGGATACGCAGTATTTT.

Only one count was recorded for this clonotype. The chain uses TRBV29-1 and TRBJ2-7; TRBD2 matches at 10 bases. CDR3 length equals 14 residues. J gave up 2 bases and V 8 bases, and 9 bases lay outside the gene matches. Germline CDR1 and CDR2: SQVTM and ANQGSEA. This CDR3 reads CSSPPSGGTYEQYF. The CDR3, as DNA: TGCAGCTCCCCTCCTAGCGGGGGTACCTACGAGCAGTACTTC.

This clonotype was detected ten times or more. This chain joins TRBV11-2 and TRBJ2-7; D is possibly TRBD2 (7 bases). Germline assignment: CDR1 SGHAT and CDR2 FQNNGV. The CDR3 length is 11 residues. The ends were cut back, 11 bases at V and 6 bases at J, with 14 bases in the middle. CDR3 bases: TGTGCCCTGGGGGGGGCGGGCGAGCAGTACTTC. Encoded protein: CALGGAGEQYF.

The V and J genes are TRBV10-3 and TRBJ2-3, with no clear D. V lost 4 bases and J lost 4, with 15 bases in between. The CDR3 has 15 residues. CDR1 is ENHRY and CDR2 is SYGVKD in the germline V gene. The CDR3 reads CAISGTLGGADTQYF. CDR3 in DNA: TGTGCCATCAGTGGTACCCTAGGTGGGGCAGATACGCAGTATTTT.

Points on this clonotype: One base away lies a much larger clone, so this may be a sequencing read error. The CDR3 region is CASSCMQGVYEQYF. CDR3 coding DNA: TGTGCCAGCAGTTGTATGCAGGGGGTCTACGAGCAGTACTTC. The chain uses TRBV6-5 and TRBJ2-7, with TRBD1 matching 7 bases. The CDR3 extends over 14 amino acids. From germline, CDR1 is MNHEY and CDR2 SVGAGI. Losses at the gene ends were 4 bases for V and 3 bases for J; bases not matched to a gene: 6.

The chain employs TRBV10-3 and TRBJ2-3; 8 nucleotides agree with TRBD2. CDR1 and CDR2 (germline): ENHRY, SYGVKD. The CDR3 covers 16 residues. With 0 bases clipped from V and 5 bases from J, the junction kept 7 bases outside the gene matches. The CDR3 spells CAISESRGGPVDTQYF. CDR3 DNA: TGTGCCATCAGTGAGTCCCGGGGGGGCCCGGTAGATACGCAGTATTTT.

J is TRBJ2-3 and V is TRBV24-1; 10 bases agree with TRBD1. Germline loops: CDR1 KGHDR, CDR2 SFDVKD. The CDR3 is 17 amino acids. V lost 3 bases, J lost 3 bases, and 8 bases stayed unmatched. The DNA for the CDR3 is TGTGCCACCAGTGATGCTTCCGGGACAGGGGATACAGATACGCAGTATTTT. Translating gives CATSDASGTGDTDTQYF.

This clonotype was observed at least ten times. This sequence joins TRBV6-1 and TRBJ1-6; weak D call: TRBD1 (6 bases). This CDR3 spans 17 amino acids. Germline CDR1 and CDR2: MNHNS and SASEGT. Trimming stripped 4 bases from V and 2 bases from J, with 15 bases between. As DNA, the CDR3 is TGTGCCAGCAGTGCGATATCTGGGACAACCTATAATTCACCCCTCCACTTT. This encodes CASSAISGTTYNSPLHF.

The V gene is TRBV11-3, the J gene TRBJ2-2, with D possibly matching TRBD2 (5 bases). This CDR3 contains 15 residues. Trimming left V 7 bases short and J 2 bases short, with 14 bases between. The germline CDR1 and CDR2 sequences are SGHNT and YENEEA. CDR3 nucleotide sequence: TGTGCCAGCATCAAGGGAGTGACCAACACCGGGGAGCTGTTTTTT. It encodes CASIKGVTNTGELFF.

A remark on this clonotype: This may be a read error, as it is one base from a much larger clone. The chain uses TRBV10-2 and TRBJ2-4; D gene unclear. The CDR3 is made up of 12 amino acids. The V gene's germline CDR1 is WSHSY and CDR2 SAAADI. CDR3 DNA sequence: TGCGCCAGCGGCTTAGACAAAAACATTCAGAACTTC. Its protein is CASGLDKNIQNF.

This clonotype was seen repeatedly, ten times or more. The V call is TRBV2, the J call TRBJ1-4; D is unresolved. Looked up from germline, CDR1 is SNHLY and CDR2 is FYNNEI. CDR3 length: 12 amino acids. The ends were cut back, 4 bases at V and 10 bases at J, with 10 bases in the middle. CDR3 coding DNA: TGTGCCAGCAGTGGTGGGCGAGTAAAACTGTTTTTT. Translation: CASSGGRVKLFF.

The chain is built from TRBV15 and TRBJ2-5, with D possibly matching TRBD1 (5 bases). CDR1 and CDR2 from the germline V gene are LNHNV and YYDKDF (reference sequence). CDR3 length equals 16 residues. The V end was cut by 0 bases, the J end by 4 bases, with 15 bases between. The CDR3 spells CATSRDQEGVGETQYF. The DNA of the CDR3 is TGTGCCACCAGCAGAGATCAGGAAGGGGTGGGAGAGACCCAGTACTTC.

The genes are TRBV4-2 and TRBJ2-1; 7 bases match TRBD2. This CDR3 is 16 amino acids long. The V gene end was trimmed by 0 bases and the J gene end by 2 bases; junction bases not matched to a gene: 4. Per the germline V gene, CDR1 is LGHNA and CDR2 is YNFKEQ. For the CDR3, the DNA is TGTGCCAGCAGCCAAGAGTTGGGGGGGGCCTACAATGAGCAGTTCTTC. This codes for CASSQELGGAYNEQFF.

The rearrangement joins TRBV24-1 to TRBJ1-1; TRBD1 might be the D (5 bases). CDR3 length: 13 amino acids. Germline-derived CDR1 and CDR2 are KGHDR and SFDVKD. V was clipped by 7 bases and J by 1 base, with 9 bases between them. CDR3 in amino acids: CATRQDGNTEAFF. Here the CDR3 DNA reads TGTGCCACCAGACAGGATGGGAACACTGAAGCTTTCTTT.

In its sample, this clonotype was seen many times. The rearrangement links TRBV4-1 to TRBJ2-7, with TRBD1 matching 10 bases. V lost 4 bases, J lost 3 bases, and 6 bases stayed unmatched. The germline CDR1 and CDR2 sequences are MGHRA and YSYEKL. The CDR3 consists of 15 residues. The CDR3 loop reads CASSRSGTGDYEQYF. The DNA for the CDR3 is TGCGCCAGCAGCCGCTCCGGGACAGGGGACTACGAGCAGTACTTC.

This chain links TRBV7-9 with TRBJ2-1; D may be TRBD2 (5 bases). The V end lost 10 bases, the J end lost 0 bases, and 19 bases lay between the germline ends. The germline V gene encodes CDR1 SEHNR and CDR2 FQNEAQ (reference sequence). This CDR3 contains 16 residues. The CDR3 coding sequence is TGTGCCATCGGCTTAATCGGGGAGAGCTCCTACAATGAGCAGTTCTTC. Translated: CAIGLIGESSYNEQFF.